Presented here are 25 T cell receptor beta chains from one specimen sequenced in a study of T cell repertoires in cytomegalovirus infection. Their antigens remain unidentified. In TCRdb, the reads were re-called with MiXCR into one record per CDR3 protein. The sample records 650,000 to 900,000 distinct CDR3 sequences, roughly 28% being singletons. The material was cultured CD8+ T cells from PBMCs, obtained from culture after CMV antigen stimulation. Every receptor here comes from a human donor in good health (CMV status not recorded). Some clones in this sample may be carry-over from other donors' samples.

The chain recombines TRBV18 with TRBJ1-1, with 12 bases that match TRBD1. Germline V gives CDR1 KGHSH, CDR2 LQKENI. The CDR3 extends over 20 amino acids. Losses at the gene ends were 6 bases for V and 0 bases for J; bases not matched to a gene: 17. CDR3 DNA: TGTGCCAGCTCTGCGACCGGGACAGGGGGCCTATTCCCTATGAACACTGAAGCTTTCTTT. This encodes CASSATGTGGLFPMNTEAFF. The variable domain in full, with the rest retrieved from reference TRBV18 and TRBJ1-1, is NAGVMQNPRHLVRRRGQEARLRCSPMKGHSHVYWYRQLPEEGLKFMVYLQKENIIDESGMPKERFSAEFPKEGPSILRIQQVVRGDSAAYFCASSATGTGGLFPMNTEAFFGQGTRLTVV.

The CDR3, as DNA: TGTGCCAGCAGCTGGGACGCTCAAGAGACCCAGTACTTC. Translation gives CASSWDAQETQYF. The genes are TRBV5-4 and TRBJ2-5; D possibly uses TRBD1 or TRBD2 (5 bases each). Per germline, CDR1 SGHNT and CDR2 YYREEE (reference sequence). The CDR3 is made up of 13 amino acids. V dropped 3 bases and J dropped 2 bases, with 8 bases sitting between them. The full variable domain, its missing parts supplied by reference TRBV5-4 and TRBJ2-5, is ETGVTQSPTHLIKTRGQQVTLRCSSQSGHNTVSWYQQALGQGPQFIFQYYREEENGRGNFPPRFSGLQFPNYSSELNVNALELDDSALYLCASSWDAQETQYFGPGTRLLVL.

This sequence joins TRBV4-1 and TRBJ2-7; perhaps D is TRBD1 or TRBD2 (5 bases each). The CDR3 consists of 16 residues. Germline values: CDR1 MGHRA, CDR2 YSYEKL. V gave up 0 bases and J gave up 1 base, with 13 bases separating them. Written as DNA, the CDR3 is TGCGCCAGCAGCCAAGAGCCCGGGACCTCTTCCTACGAGCAGTACTTC. Translated, it gives CASSQEPGTSSYEQYF.

The chain has TRBV25-1 and TRBJ1-5; D call uncertain. The CDR3 runs to 14 residues. Trimming shortened V by 4 bases and J by 0 bases, and 7 bases separated the two germline ends. Germline CDR1 MGHDK, CDR2 SYGVNS. The CDR3 sequence is CASSVSYSNQPQHF. CDR3 coding DNA: TGTGCCAGCAGTGTCAGTTATAGCAATCAGCCCCAGCATTTT. Drawing the rest from reference TRBV25-1 and TRBJ1-5, the complete variable domain is EADIYQTPRYLVIGTGKKITLECSQTMGHDKMYWYQQDPGMELHLIHYSYGVNSTEKGDLSSESTVSRIRTEHFPLTLESARPSHTSQYLCASSVSYSNQPQHFGDGTRLSIL.

This clonotype was recorded many times. The chain links TRBV7-8 to TRBJ2-2, with 7 bases aligning to TRBD1. Losses at the gene ends were 3 bases for V and 7 bases for J; bases not matched to a gene: 8. Germline V gene lookup returns CDR1 SGHVS and CDR2 FQNEAQ. CDR3 length equals 15 residues. CDR3 amino acids: CASSFLLTGIGELFF. The CDR3 nucleotides are TGTGCCAGCAGCTTTCTCCTGACAGGGATCGGGGAGCTGTTTTTT.

This clonotype was picked up many times. The chain combines TRBV6-5 with TRBJ2-2; a possible D gene is TRBD1 (8 bases). V dropped 3 bases and J dropped 4 bases, with 12 bases sitting between them. This CDR3 is built from 15 residues. Germline CDR1 reads MNHEY; CDR2 reads SVGAGI. The CDR3 nucleotides are TGTGCCAGCAGTTATAACAGGGGGGGCACCGGGGAGCTGTTTTTT. This codes for CASSYNRGGTGELFF.

The J gene is TRBJ1-4, the V gene TRBV4-1; the D is unclear. Looked up from germline, CDR1 is MGHRA and CDR2 is YSYEKL. The CDR3 is made up of 16 amino acids. V lost 7 bases and J 6 bases, leaving 21 bases between the germline ends. The CDR3 DNA reads as TGCGCCAGCACGAAAGACGAGAACGGATCCGATGAAAAACTGTTTTTT. The encoded protein is CASTKDENGSDEKLFF.

The chain uses TRBV7-9 and TRBJ2-1, with 11 positions matching TRBD2. Trimming at V came to 5 bases and at J to 7 bases, leaving 4 bases not matched to a gene. This CDR3 is 14 amino acids long. Per the germline V gene, CDR1 is SEHNR and CDR2 is FQNEAQ (reference sequence). CDR3 protein: CASSATSGVNEQFF. DNA for the CDR3: TGTGCCAGCAGCGCGACTAGCGGGGTTAATGAGCAGTTCTTC.

The chain combines TRBV6-2 or TRBV6-3 with TRBJ1-2, with 9 nucleotides matching TRBD1. With 6 bases clipped from V and 7 bases from J, the junction kept 3 bases outside the gene matches. From germline, CDR1 is MNHEY and CDR2 SVGEGT. This CDR3 is 12 amino acids long. The CDR3 protein is CASRGDRVGYTF. The DNA of the CDR3 is TGTGCCAGCAGGGGGGACAGGGTTGGCTACACCTTC.

The gene calls are TRBV4-1 and TRBJ2-1; D possibly corresponds to TRBD2 (6 bases). CDR3 length equals 15 residues. The V gene's germline CDR1 is MGHRA and CDR2 YSYEKL. Trimming took 1 base from V and 4 from J, leaving 11 bases between them. CDR3 protein: CASSQVWGDYNEQFF. Written as DNA, the CDR3 is TGCGCCAGCAGCCAAGTGTGGGGGGATTACAATGAGCAGTTCTTC.

This clonotype came up a few times. The rearrangement uses TRBV12-3 or TRBV12-4 and TRBJ1-4; 8 bases are shared with TRBD1. V trimming: 6 bases; J trimming: 4 bases; junction bases outside the gene matches: 7. This CDR3 region has 15 residues. The CDR3 coding sequence is TGTGCCAGCAGCCAGAGGACAGGGAGTAATGAAAAACTGTTTTTT. Its translation: CASSQRTGSNEKLFF.

This clonotype was observed at least ten times. CDR3 residues: CASSSYLGAGANVLTF. The CDR3 bases are TGTGCCAGCAGTTCCTACTTGGGGGCTGGGGCCAACGTCCTGACTTTC. V gene TRBV6-1 combines with J gene TRBJ2-6, with D possibly being TRBD1 or TRBD2 (5 bases each). Germline values: CDR1 MNHNS, CDR2 SASEGT. V was cut by 5 bases and J by 2 bases, with 13 bases left in between. The CDR3 runs to 16 residues.

The chain combines TRBV18 with TRBJ2-7, with TRBD1 matching 10 bases. Germline CDR1 and CDR2: KGHSH and LQKENI. The CDR3 covers 14 residues. Losses at the gene ends were 6 bases for V and 4 bases for J; bases not matched to a gene: 6. CDR3 sequence reads: CASSPGTGEYEQYF. In DNA form, the CDR3 reads TGTGCCAGCTCTCCAGGGACAGGGGAGTACGAGCAGTACTTC. Combining the CDR3 with reference TRBV18 and TRBJ2-7 gives the whole variable domain NAGVMQNPRHLVRRRGQEARLRCSPMKGHSHVYWYRQLPEEGLKFMVYLQKENIIDESGMPKERFSAEFPKEGPSILRIQQVVRGDSAAYFCASSPGTGEYEQYFGPGTRLTVT.

In this sample, this clonotype turned up a few times. The gene calls are TRBV4-1 and TRBJ1-1, with 7 bases identical to TRBD1. The junction had 2 bases not matched to a gene; V was cut back by 1 base and J by 3 bases. Germline CDR1 is MGHRA and CDR2 is YSYEKL. The length of the CDR3 is 14 residues. CDR3 sequence reads: CASSQAQGYTEAFF. The CDR3 DNA sequence: TGCGCCAGCAGCCAAGCACAGGGGTACACTGAAGCTTTCTTT.

The CDR3 spells CASSPDLLSDGYTF. The CDR3, as DNA: TGTGCCAGCAGCCCGGACCTTTTGAGCGATGGCTACACCTTC. The rearrangement uses TRBV7-9 and TRBJ1-2; D unclear. The V end lost 5 bases, the J end lost 6 bases, and 16 bases lay between the germline ends. The CDR3 sequence is 14 residues long. Germline values: CDR1 SEHNR, CDR2 FQNEAQ (reference sequence). The complete variable domain, with remaining parts taken from reference TRBV7-9 and TRBJ1-2, reads DTGVSQNPRHKITKRGQNVTFRCDPISEHNRLYWYRQTLGQGPEFLTYFQNEAQLEKSRLLSDRFSAERPKGSFSTLEIQRTEQGDSAMYLCASSPDLLSDGYTFGSGTRLTVV.

This clonotype has a count of ten or more. This chain links TRBV7-8 with TRBJ2-2, with TRBD1 matching 8 bases. CDR1 and CDR2 from the germline V gene are SGHVS and FQNEAQ. Losses at the gene ends were 5 bases for V and 3 bases for J; bases not matched to a gene: 5. The CDR3 is made up of 15 amino acids. Here the CDR3 reads CASSPQGEDTGELFF. CDR3 bases: TGTGCCAGCAGCCCACAGGGGGAGGACACCGGGGAGCTGTTTTTT.

This clonotype was seen a few times. This chain joins TRBV28 and TRBJ2-7; 8 bases match TRBD1. CDR1 and CDR2 (germline): MDHEN, SYDVKM. The CDR3 covers 15 residues. Trimming took 4 bases from V and 3 from J; bases not matched to a gene: 8. The CDR3, as DNA: TGTGCCAGCAGTTCCCCCCGGACAGGGAGCTACGAGCAGTACGTC. Amino acid sequence: CASSSPRTGSYEQYV.

In its sample, this clonotype was seen many times. V is TRBV7-2 and J is TRBJ2-1, with D possibly called TRBD1 or TRBD2 (5 bases each). The CDR3 runs 16 residues. V was trimmed by 4 bases and J by 3 bases, leaving 16 bases between them. Germline V gives CDR1 SGHTA, CDR2 FQGNSA. CDR3 in DNA: TGTGCCAGCAGCTGGGGGTCGGTAGTTGTCTACAATGAGCAGTTCTTC. Translating it yields CASSWGSVVVYNEQFF.

There are a few counts of this clonotype. The chain recombines TRBV28 with TRBJ2-7; D is possibly TRBD2 (6 bases). V lost 3 bases, J lost 0 bases, and 9 bases lay in between. Germline V gene lookup returns CDR1 MDHEN and CDR2 SYDVKM. The CDR3 is made up of 14 amino acids. CDR3 residues: CASSFGTDSYEQYV. CDR3 DNA: TGTGCCAGCAGTTTTGGGACTGACTCCTACGAGCAGTACGTC.

This clonotype was seen at least ten times. The chain couples TRBV7-8 to TRBJ2-1; tentatively, D is TRBD1 (6 bases). CDR1 is SGHVS, CDR2 FQNEAQ, per germline. The CDR3 covers 15 residues. V was shortened by 8 bases and J by 4 bases, with 18 bases between the two germline ends. In nucleotides, the CDR3 is TGTGCCAGCCGACCCTCCAGGGGCTTTTACAATGAGCAGTTCTTC. Protein sequence: CASRPSRGFYNEQFF.

This clonotype has more than one count but fewer than ten. The chain is built from TRBV18 and TRBJ2-3, with D possibly called TRBD1 or TRBD2 (5 bases each). The CDR3 has 19 amino acids. The V end lost 5 bases, the J end lost 0 bases, and 24 bases lay between the germline ends. Per the germline V gene, CDR1 is KGHSH and CDR2 is LQKENI. The CDR3 region has the DNA TGTGCCAGCTCATCTACCCCCGGGACCATAGCATCTAGCACAGATACGCAGTATTTT. Residues: CASSSTPGTIASSTDTQYF.

This chain joins TRBV12-3 or TRBV12-4 and TRBJ2-2, with 10 nucleotides matching TRBD1. The CDR3 spans 18 residues. The V segment lost 8 bases and the J segment 1 base; nucleotides outside the gene matches: 13. CDR3 coding DNA: TGTGCCAGCGGCTGGGGGACAGGGGCGACATTGAACACCGGGGAGCTGTTTTTT. This gives the protein CASGWGTGATLNTGELFF.

The V and J genes are TRBV11-3 and TRBJ2-4; TRBD2 aligns across 8 bases. The CDR3 runs to 14 residues. The germline CDR1 and CDR2 sequences are SGHNT and YENEEA. The ends lost 5 bases at V and 5 bases at J; junction bases unmatched: 5. This CDR3 reads CASSTRAGENIQYF. As DNA, the CDR3 is TGTGCCAGCAGCACCCGAGCGGGAGAAAACATTCAGTACTTC.

CDR3 nucleotides: TGTGCCAGCAGCCAAGGTCACGATGAAAAACTGTTTTTT. It translates to CASSQGHDEKLFF. This rearrangement joins TRBV3-1 to TRBJ1-4; D is undetermined. Trimming removed 1 base at V and 6 bases at J, with 6 bases between. This CDR3 has 13 amino acids. CDR1 is LGHDT, CDR2 YNNKEL, per germline (reference sequence).

The chain is built from TRBV19 and TRBJ2-1; TRBD1 is a possible D gene (6 bases). The CDR3 covers 14 residues. CDR1 and CDR2 from the germline V gene are LNHDA and SQIVND (reference sequence). V lost 6 bases and J 4 bases, leaving 13 bases between the germline ends. CDR3 region: CASRTKQGYNEQFF. The CDR3 DNA sequence: TGTGCCAGTAGGACTAAACAGGGATACAATGAGCAGTTCTTC.